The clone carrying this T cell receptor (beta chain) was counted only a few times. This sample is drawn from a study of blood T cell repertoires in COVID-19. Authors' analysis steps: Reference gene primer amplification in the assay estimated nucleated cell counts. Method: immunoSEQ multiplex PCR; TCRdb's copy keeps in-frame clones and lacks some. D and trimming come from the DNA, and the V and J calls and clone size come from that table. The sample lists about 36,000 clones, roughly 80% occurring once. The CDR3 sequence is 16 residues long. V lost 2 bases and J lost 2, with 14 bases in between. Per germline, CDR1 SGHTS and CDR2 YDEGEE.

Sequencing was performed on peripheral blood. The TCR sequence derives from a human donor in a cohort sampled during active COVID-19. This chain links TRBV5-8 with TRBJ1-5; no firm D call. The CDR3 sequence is CASSFGNSLGNQPQHF. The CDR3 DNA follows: TGTGCCAGCAGCTTTGGAAACAGTTTGGGCAATCAGCCCCAGCATTTT.